This TCR beta chain was found in a study of blood T cell repertoires in COVID-19. Residents of 24 US areas, aged about 18 to 95 years, made up the participants. Participants' own reports of clinical history determined their cohort assignment. CDR1 LNHDA and CDR2 SQIVND come from the germline V gene (reference sequence). CDR3 length: 17 amino acids. V lost 5 bases and J lost 4; bases outside the gene matches: 13. Clones were read by immunoSEQ multiplex PCR, and TCRdb kept only the in-frame ones, dropping some. Here the sample spans around 500,000 clones, around 87% being singletons. The clonotype originates from a woman aged 40 to 50 who had recovered from COVID-19. Sequencing was performed on PBMCs or T cells enriched from blood (not recorded which). The V and J genes are TRBV19 and TRBJ1-4; 7 bases agree with TRBD1. The CDR3 DNA follows: TGTGCCAGTAGTGACCGGGACAGATATCGAGATAATGAAAAACTGTTTTTT. Protein sequence: CASSDRDRYRDNEKLFF. Looking up the rest from reference TRBV19 and TRBJ1-4 gives the full variable domain: DGGITQSPKYLFRKEGQNVTLSCEQNLNHDAMYWYRQDPGQGLRLIYYSQIVNDFQKGDIAEGYSVSREKKESFPLTVTSAQKNPTAFYLCASSDRDRYRDNEKLFFGSGTQLSVL.